This T cell receptor (beta chain) was documented in a study of T cell repertoires in cytomegalovirus infection. Study-wide background: Carrying CMV and the relevant HLA type showed in public TCR beta signatures.

Of note for this clonotype: Its target is unknown.

Study conclusions and caveats: Ex vivo responses were dominated by HLA-C-restricted CMV-specific TCR beta clonotypes.

TCRdb analysed the reads with MiXCR anew, one entry per CDR3 protein. The table shows some 940,000 distinct CDR3 sequences, with approximately 32% occurring only once. The input for sequencing was cultured CD8+ T cells from PBMCs, taken from culture after CMV antigen stimulation. This sequence originates from a human donor in good health (CMV status not recorded). Some clones in this sample may be carry-over from other donors' samples.

The CDR3 reads CASSGLNSYNEQFF. In DNA form, the CDR3 reads TGTGCCAGCAGTGGCCTGAACTCCTACAATGAGCAGTTCTTC. This chain joins TRBV27 and TRBJ2-1; D remains ambiguous. Trimming stripped 5 bases from V and 0 bases from J, with 8 bases between. Germline CDR1 is MNHEY and CDR2 is SMNVEV (reference sequence). The CDR3 has 14 residues.